Listed here is a single T cell receptor (beta chain). Its antigen is still unknown. This entry comes from a study of CXCR3-negative and CXCR3-positive naive CD8 T cells. Study-wide findings and caveats: The TRB CDR3s that CXCR3-positive naive cells carried were more hydrophobic than those of CXCR3-negative naive cells.

Germline V gene sequence: CDR1 SGHRS, CDR2 YFSETQ. The CDR3 contains 12 residues. The method, 5' RACE with UMI labels, was used to prepare the TRB cDNA libraries. TCRdb re-called the 5' RACE reads; every CDR3 protein appears as one record, without DNA. Its clone listing holds some 7,000 distinct CDR3 sequences. The V and J genes are TRBV5-1 and TRBJ2-3. The origin of this receptor is a human donor in good health. Some clones in this sample may be carry-over from other donors' samples. The sample comprised naive CXCR3- CD8+ T cells from blood. Described subset: CD45RO-CCR7+CD27+CD95- naive CD8+ T cells lacking CXCR3 (TNR3-). The CDR3 protein is CASRGGTDTQYF.